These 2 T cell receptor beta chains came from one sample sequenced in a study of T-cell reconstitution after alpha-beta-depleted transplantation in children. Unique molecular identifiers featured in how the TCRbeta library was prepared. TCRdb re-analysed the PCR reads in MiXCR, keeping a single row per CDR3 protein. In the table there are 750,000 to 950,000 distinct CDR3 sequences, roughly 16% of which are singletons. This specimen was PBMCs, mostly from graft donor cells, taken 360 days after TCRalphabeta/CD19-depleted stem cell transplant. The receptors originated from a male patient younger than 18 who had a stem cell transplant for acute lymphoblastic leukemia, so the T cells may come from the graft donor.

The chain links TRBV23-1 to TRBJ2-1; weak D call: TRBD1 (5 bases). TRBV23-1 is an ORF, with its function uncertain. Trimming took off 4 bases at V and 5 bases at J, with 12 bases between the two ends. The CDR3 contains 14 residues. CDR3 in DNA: TGCGCCAGCAGTCCCCAGGGATCGGACAATGAGCAGTTCTTC. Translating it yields CASSPQGSDNEQFF.

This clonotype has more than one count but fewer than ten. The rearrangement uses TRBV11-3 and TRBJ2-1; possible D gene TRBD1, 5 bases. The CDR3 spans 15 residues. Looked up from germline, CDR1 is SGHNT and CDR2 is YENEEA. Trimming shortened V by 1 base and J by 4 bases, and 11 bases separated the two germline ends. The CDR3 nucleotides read TGTGCCAGCAGCTTAGGAGCAGGGATATACAATGAGCAGTTCTTC. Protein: CASSLGAGIYNEQFF.